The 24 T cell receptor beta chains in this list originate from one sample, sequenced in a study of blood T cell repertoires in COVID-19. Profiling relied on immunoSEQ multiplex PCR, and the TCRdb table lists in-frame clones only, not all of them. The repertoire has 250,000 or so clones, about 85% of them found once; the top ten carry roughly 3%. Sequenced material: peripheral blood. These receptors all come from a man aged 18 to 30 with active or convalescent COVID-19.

The CDR3 DNA is TGTGCCAGCTCACCGAGCAGGGGGAACACTGAAGCTTTCTTT. Protein product: CASSPSRGNTEAFF. This chain connects TRBV18 to TRBJ1-1; maybe TRBD1 (6 bases). Germline V gives CDR1 KGHSH, CDR2 LQKENI. This CDR3 is 14 amino acids long. V was shortened by 3 bases and J by 1 base, with 9 bases between the two germline ends.

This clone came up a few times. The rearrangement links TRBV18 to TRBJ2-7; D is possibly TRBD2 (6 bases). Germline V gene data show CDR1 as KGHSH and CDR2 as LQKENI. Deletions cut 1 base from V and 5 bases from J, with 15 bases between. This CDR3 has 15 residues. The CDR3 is CASSPRSSVLNEQYF. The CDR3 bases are TGTGCCAGCTCACCACGGTCTAGCGTTTTAAACGAGCAGTACTTC.

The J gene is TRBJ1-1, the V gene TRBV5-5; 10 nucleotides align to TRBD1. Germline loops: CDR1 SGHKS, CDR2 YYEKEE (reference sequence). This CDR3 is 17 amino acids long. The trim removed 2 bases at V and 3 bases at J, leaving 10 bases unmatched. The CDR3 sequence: CASSFPDRGFTDTEAFF. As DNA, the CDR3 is TGTGCCAGCAGCTTTCCGGACAGGGGGTTTACCGACACTGAAGCTTTCTTT.

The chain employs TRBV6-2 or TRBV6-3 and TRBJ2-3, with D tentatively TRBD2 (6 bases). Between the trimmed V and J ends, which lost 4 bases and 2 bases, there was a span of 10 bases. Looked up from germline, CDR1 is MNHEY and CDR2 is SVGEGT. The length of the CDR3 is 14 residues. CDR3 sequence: CASSLLAYTDTQYF. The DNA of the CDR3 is TGTGCCAGCAGTTTACTAGCTTACACAGATACGCAGTATTTT.

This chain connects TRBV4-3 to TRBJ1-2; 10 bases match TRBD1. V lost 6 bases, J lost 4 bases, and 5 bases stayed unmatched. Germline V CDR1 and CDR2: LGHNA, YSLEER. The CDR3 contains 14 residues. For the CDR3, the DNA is TGCGCCAGCAGTTCGGACAGGGGGGGCTATGGCTACACCTTC. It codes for CASSSDRGGYGYTF.

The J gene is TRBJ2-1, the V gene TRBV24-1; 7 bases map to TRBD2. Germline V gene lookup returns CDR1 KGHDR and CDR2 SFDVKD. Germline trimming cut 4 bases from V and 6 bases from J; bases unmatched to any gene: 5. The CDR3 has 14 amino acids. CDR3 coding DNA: TGTGCCACCAGTGACTCGACTAGCATCAATGAGCAGTTCTTC. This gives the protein CATSDSTSINEQFF.

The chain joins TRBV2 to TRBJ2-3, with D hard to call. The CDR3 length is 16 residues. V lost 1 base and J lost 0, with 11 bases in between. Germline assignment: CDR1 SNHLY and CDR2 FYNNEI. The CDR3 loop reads CASSEETVLSTDTQYF. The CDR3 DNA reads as TGTGCCAGCAGTGAAGAAACTGTACTTAGCACAGATACGCAGTATTTT.

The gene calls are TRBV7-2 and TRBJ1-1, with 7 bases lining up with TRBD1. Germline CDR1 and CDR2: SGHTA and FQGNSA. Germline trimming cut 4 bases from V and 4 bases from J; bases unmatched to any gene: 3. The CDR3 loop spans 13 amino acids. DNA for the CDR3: TGTGCCAGCAGCTCGACAGGGACCACTGAAGCTTTCTTT. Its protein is CASSSTGTTEAFF.

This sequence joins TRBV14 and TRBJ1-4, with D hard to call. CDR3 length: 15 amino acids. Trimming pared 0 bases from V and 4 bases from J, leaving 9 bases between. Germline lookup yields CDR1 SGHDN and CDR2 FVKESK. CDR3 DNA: TGTGCCAGCAGCCAAGATCGCGGAAATAATGAAAAACTGTTTTTT. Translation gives CASSQDRGNNEKLFF. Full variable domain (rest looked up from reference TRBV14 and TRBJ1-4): EAGVTQFPSHSVIEKGQTVTLRCDPISGHDNLYWYRRVMGKEIKFLLHFVKESKQDESGMPNNRFLAERTGGTYSTLKVQPAELEDSGVYFCASSQDRGNNEKLFFGSGTQLSVL.

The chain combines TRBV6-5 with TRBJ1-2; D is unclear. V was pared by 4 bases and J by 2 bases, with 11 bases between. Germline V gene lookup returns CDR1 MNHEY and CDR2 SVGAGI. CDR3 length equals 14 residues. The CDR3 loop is CASSSPGRNYGYTF. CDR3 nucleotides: TGTGCCAGCAGTTCCCCCGGCAGGAACTATGGCTACACCTTC.

CDR3 loop: CASSLGTVWGYTF. DNA of the CDR3: TGTGCCAGCAGCCTCGGGACTGTGTGGGGCTACACCTTC. The chain is built from TRBV7-2 and TRBJ1-2; tentative D call: TRBD1 (5 bases). The length of the CDR3 is 13 residues. V dropped 5 bases and J dropped 8 bases, with 15 bases sitting between them. Germline V lookup: CDR1 SGHTA, CDR2 FQGNSA.

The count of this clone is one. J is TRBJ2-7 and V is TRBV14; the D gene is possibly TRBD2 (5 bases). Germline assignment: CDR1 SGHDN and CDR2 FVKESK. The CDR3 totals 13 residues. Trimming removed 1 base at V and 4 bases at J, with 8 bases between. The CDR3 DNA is TGTGCCAGCAGCCAAGTTCGGGGTTACGAGCAGTACTTC. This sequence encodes CASSQVRGYEQYF.

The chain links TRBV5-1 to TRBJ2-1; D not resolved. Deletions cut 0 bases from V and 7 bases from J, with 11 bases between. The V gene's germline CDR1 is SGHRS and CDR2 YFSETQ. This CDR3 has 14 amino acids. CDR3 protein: CASSLGAGGNEQFF. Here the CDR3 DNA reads TGCGCCAGCAGCTTGGGGGCAGGTGGAAATGAGCAGTTCTTC.

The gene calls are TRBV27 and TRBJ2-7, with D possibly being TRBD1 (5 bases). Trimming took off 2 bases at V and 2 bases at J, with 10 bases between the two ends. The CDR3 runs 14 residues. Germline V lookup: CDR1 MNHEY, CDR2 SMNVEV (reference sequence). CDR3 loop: CASSLTRQTYEQYF. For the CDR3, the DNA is TGTGCCAGCAGTTTAACGAGACAGACCTACGAGCAGTACTTC.

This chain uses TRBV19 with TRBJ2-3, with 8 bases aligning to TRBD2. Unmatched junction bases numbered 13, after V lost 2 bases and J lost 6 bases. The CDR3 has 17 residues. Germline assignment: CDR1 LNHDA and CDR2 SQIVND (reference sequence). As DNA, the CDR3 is TGTGCCAGTAGTATACCCTTTTACGGGGGGGCCGAGGATACGCAGTATTTT. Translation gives CASSIPFYGGAEDTQYF.

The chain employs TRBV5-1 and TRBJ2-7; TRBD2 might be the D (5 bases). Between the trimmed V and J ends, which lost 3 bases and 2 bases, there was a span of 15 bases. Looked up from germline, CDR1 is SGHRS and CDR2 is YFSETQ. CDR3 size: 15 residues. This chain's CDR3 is CASSSNREITYEQYF. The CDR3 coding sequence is TGCGCCAGCAGCTCCAACCGGGAAATAACCTACGAGCAGTACTTC.

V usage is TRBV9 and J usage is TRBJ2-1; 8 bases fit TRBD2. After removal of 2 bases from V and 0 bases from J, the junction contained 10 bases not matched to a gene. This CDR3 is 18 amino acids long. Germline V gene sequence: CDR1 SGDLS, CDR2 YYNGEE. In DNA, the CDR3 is TGTGCCAGCAGCGTCGAACTAGCGGTCACCAGCTCCTACAATGAGCAGTTCTTC. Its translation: CASSVELAVTSSYNEQFF.

In DNA form, the CDR3 reads TGCGCCAGCAGCTTGGCCCTCGGTGGGACATACGAGCAGTACTTC. Its translation is CASSLALGGTYEQYF. The chain combines TRBV5-1 with TRBJ2-7; weak D call: TRBD1 (6 bases). This CDR3 contains 15 residues. Per germline, CDR1 SGHRS and CDR2 YFSETQ. Trimming left V 0 bases short and J 4 bases short, with 14 bases between.

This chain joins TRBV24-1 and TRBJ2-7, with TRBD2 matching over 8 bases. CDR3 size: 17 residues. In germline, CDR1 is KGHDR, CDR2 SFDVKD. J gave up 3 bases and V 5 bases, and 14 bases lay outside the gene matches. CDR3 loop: CATSVLRRTGGIYEQYF. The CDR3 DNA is TGTGCCACCAGTGTTCTGAGACGGACGGGGGGGATCTACGAGCAGTACTTC.

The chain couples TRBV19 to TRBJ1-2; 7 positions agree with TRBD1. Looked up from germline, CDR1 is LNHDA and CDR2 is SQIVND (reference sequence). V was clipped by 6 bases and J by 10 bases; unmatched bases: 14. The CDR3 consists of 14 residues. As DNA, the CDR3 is TGTGCCAGTAGATCGACAGGGCGAAAAGGACCCTACACCTTC. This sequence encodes CASRSTGRKGPYTF. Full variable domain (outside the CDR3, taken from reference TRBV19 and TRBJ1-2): DGGITQSPKYLFRKEGQNVTLSCEQNLNHDAMYWYRQDPGQGLRLIYYSQIVNDFQKGDIAEGYSVSREKKESFPLTVTSAQKNPTAFYLCASRSTGRKGPYTFGSGTRLTVV.

The CDR3 DNA reads as TGTGCCAGCAGCGTATACTCGGGGATGAACACTGAAGCTTTCTTT. Protein: CASSVYSGMNTEAFF. V gene TRBV9 combines with J gene TRBJ1-1; no clear D gene. In germline, CDR1 is SGDLS, CDR2 YYNGEE. The CDR3 is 15 residues long. The V end lost 1 base, the J end lost 0 bases, and 10 bases lay between the germline ends.

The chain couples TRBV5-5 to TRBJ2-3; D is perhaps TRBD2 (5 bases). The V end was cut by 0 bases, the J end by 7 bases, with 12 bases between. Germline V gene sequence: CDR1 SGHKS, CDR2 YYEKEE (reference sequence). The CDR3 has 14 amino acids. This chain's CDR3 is CASSLGGASYTQYF. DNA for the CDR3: TGTGCCAGCAGCTTGGGGGGAGCCTCTTATACGCAGTATTTT.

The CDR3: CASSFQFDSNQPQHF. DNA for the CDR3: TGTGCCAGCAGTTTCCAGTTCGATAGCAATCAGCCCCAGCATTTT. The chain recombines TRBV27 with TRBJ1-5; unclear D gene. This CDR3 is built from 15 residues. From germline, CDR1 is MNHEY and CDR2 SMNVEV (reference sequence). Trimming shortened V by 3 bases and J by 0 bases, and 9 bases separated the two germline ends.

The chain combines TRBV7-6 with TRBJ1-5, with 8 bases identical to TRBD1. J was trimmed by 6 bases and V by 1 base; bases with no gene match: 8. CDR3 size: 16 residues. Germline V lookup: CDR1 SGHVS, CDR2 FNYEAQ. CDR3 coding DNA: TGTGCCAGCAGCTTAGGTCCCAGGGGGCTCGGTCAGCCCCAGCATTTT. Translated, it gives CASSLGPRGLGQPQHF.